Listed here is a single TCR beta chain. Its target is unknown. This record belongs to a study of PD-L1 blockade in urothelial cancer. At the level of the study: Between 0 and 3 chemotherapy regimens preceded treatment for each patient. Blood was analyzed 3 weeks (second dose) and 6 weeks after treatment start. Broader study findings: A pretreatment blood TCR clonality that fell below the median predicted better progression-free and overall survival.

Libraries were prepared by immunoSEQ multiplex PCR; TCRdb keeps only in-frame clonotypes and omits some of them. Seen here are 35,000 to 50,000 clones, more than 75% observed once, and the top ten hold around 14%. Material: PBMCs, obtained around atezolizumab (anti-PD-L1) treatment. The clonotype originates from a woman aged 55-69 years with urothelial cancer.

The CDR3 DNA follows: TGTGCCAGTAGTTCCCGACTAGCAGCGAACACCGGGGAGCTGTTTTTT. Translated, it gives CASSSRLAANTGELFF. V and J are TRBV19 and TRBJ2-2; 7 bases are shared with TRBD2. Germline V gene sequence: CDR1 LNHDA, CDR2 SQIVND (reference sequence). The CDR3 length is 16 residues. The trim removed 5 bases at V and 0 bases at J, leaving 6 bases unmatched. The whole variable domain, filled in from reference TRBV19 and TRBJ2-2, reads DGGITQSPKYLFRKEGQNVTLSCEQNLNHDAMYWYRQDPGQGLRLIYYSQIVNDFQKGDIAEGYSVSREKKESFPLTVTSAQKNPTAFYLCASSSRLAANTGELFFGEGSRLTVL.